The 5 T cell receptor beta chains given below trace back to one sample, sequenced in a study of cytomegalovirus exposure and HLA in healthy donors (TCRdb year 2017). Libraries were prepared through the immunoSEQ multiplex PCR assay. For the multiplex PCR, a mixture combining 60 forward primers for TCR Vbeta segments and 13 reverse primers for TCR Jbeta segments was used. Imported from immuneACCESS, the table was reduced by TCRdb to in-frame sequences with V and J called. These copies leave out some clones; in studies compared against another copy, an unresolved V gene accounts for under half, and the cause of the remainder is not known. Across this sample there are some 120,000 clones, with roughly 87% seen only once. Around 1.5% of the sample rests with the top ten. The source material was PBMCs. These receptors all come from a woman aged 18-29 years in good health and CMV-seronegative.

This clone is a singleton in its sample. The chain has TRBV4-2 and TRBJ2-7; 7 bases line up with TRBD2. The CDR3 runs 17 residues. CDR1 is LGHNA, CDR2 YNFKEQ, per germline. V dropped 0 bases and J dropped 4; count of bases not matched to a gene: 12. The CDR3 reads CASSQDPGGSIFYEQYF. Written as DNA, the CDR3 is TGTGCCAGCAGCCAAGATCCCGGCGGGAGTATCTTTTACGAGCAGTACTTC.

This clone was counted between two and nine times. This chain's CDR3 is CASSDRGRSDTQYF. Written as DNA, the CDR3 is TGTGCCAGTAGTGACAGGGGGAGGTCCGATACGCAGTATTTT. V is TRBV19 and J is TRBJ2-3; 9 nucleotides agree with TRBD1. The ends lost 5 bases at V and 6 bases at J; junction bases unmatched: 6. Germline V lookup: CDR1 LNHDA, CDR2 SQIVND (reference sequence). The CDR3 totals 14 residues.

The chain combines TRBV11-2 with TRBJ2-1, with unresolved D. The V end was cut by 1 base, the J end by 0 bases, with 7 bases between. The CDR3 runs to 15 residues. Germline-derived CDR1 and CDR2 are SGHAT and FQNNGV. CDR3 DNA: TGTGCCAGCAGCTTAGGAGGAAGCTCCTACAATGAGCAGTTCTTC. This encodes CASSLGGSSYNEQFF. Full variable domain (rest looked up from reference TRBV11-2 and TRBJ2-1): EAGVAQSPRYKIIEKRQSVAFWCNPISGHATLYWYQQILGQGPKLLIQFQNNGVVDDSQLPKDRFSAERLKGVDSTLKIQPAKLEDSAVYLCASSLGGSSYNEQFFGPGTRLTVL.

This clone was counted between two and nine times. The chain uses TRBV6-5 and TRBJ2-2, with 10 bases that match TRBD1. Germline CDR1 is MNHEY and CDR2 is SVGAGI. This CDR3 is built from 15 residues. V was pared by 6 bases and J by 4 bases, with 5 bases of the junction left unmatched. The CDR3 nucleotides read TGTGCCAGCAGGCCGGACAGGGGGGTCACCGGGGAGCTGTTTTTT. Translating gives CASRPDRGVTGELFF.

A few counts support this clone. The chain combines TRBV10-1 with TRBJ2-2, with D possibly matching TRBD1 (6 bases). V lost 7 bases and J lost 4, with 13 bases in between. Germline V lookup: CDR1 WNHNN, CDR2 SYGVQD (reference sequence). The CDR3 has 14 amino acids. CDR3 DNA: TGCGCCAGCATGAGGGGGTCGGGCACCGGGGAGCTGTTTTTT. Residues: CASMRGSGTGELFF.